The 30 T cell receptor beta chains below were found in one sample sequenced in a study of cytomegalovirus exposure and HLA in healthy donors (TCRdb year 2017). The method behind the library was the immunoSEQ multiplex PCR assay. For the multiplex PCR, a mixture combining 60 forward primers for TCR Vbeta segments and 13 reverse primers for TCR Jbeta segments was used. TCRdb's version of the immuneACCESS table is confined to in-frame rearrangements and falls short of the full clone set. An unresolved V gene accounts for under half of the shortfall where checked; the remainder is of unknown origin. The sample profile shows fewer than 200,000 clones; roughly 80% of them were found once. In total, the top ten clones hold roughly 7.7% of the sample. The sequencing sample was made of PBMCs. These TCRs come from a woman between 25 and 40 years old in good health and CMV-seropositive.

The chain uses TRBV27 and TRBJ1-5; D is uncertain. The CDR3 extends over 10 amino acids. Germline loops: CDR1 MNHEY, CDR2 SMNVEV (reference sequence). V was pared by 8 bases and J by 6 bases, with 5 bases between. The CDR3 loop is CASPGQPQHF. The CDR3 region has the DNA TGTGCCAGCCCCGGTCAGCCCCAGCATTTT.

The V gene is TRBV27, the J gene TRBJ1-2, with 9 bases lining up with TRBD1. The CDR3 consists of 14 residues. V dropped 8 bases and J dropped 4; count of bases not matched to a gene: 8. Germline CDR1 is MNHEY and CDR2 is SMNVEV (reference sequence). The CDR3 coding sequence is TGTGCCAGCTCCACTTCGGACAGGGGCTATGGCTACACCTTC. Protein: CASSTSDRGYGYTF.

The chain has TRBV27 and TRBJ1-4; 7 bases match TRBD1. The CDR3 extends over 16 amino acids. The junction had 10 bases not matched to a gene; V was cut back by 5 bases and J by 4 bases. In germline, CDR1 is MNHEY, CDR2 SMNVEV (reference sequence). The CDR3 bases are TGTGCCAGCAGTAAACACGGGACAGCCAATAATGAAAAACTGTTTTTT. It specifies CASSKHGTANNEKLFF. Filled out from reference TRBV27 and TRBJ1-4, the complete variable domain reads EAQVTQNPRYLITVTGKKLTVTCSQNMNHEYMSWYRQDPGLGLRQIYYSMNVEVTDKGDVPEGYKVSRKEKRNFPLILESPSPNQTSLYFCASSKHGTANNEKLFFGSGTQLSVL.

The gene calls are TRBV27 and TRBJ1-5; D perhaps matches TRBD1 (6 bases). Germline CDR1 and CDR2: MNHEY and SMNVEV (reference sequence). V was clipped by 6 bases and J by 6 bases, with 15 bases between them. This CDR3 is built from 14 residues. In DNA, the CDR3 is TGTGCCAGCAGACCCGGACAGTACATTCAGCCCCAGCATTTT. Translated: CASRPGQYIQPQHF.

This clone was observed a single time. This chain connects TRBV7-2 to TRBJ2-7; 10 bases map to TRBD1. The CDR3 covers 13 residues. Germline-derived CDR1 and CDR2 are SGHTA and FQGNSA. V lost 3 bases, J lost 6 bases, and 2 bases stayed unmatched. The CDR3 here is CASSFRTGGEQYF. The CDR3 DNA is TGTGCCAGCAGCTTTCGGACAGGGGGCGAGCAGTACTTC.

The V call is TRBV5-4, the J call TRBJ2-5, with TRBD1 as a possible D gene (6 bases). Looked up from germline, CDR1 is SGHNT and CDR2 is YYREEE (reference sequence). Trimming stripped 5 bases from V and 2 bases from J, with 13 bases between. The CDR3 contains 14 residues. The CDR3 DNA reads as TGTGCCAGCAGGGTGGACAGTTTACAAGAGACCCAGTACTTC. Translating gives CASRVDSLQETQYF.

This clone came up a few times. The chain employs TRBV28 and TRBJ2-7; maybe TRBD1 (5 bases). This CDR3 is built from 13 residues. Trimming shortened V by 8 bases and J by 0 bases, and 11 bases separated the two germline ends. Germline loops: CDR1 MDHEN, CDR2 SYDVKM. The CDR3 is CASGTTASYEQYF. For the CDR3, the DNA is TGTGCCAGCGGCACGACAGCCTCCTACGAGCAGTACTTC.

This chain connects TRBV6-5 to TRBJ1-4, with unresolved D. V was shortened by 6 bases and J by 4 bases, with 12 bases between the two germline ends. This CDR3 is 14 amino acids long. CDR1 is MNHEY and CDR2 is SVGAGI in the germline V gene. The CDR3 sequence: CASRQTGYNEKLFF. CDR3 nucleotide sequence: TGTGCCAGCAGACAGACGGGATATAATGAAAAACTGTTTTTT.

This sequence joins TRBV5-6 and TRBJ1-2, with 8 bases fitting TRBD1. The germline gives CDR1 SGHDT, CDR2 YYEEEE. This CDR3 is built from 13 residues. Trimming cost V 4 bases and J 8 bases; bases outside gene matches: 7. Here the CDR3 DNA reads TGTGCCAGCAGCGGCAGGGGGCGCCGGGGCTACACCTTC. Translated: CASSGRGRRGYTF.

The V call is TRBV28, the J call TRBJ2-7; 8 bases map to TRBD1. This CDR3 region has 15 residues. V was clipped by 8 bases and J by 9 bases; unmatched bases: 18. From germline, CDR1 is MDHEN and CDR2 SYDVKM. In DNA, the CDR3 is TGTGCCAGCTCTCGGAGAGGGACAGGCCGTCGTGGGCAGTACTTC. This encodes CASSRRGTGRRGQYF. Full variable domain (outside the CDR3, taken from reference TRBV28 and TRBJ2-7): DVKVTQSSRYLVKRTGEKVFLECVQDMDHENMFWYRQDPGLGLRLIYFSYDVKMKEKGDIPEGYSVSREKKERFSLILESASTNQTSMYLCASSRRGTGRRGQYFGPGTRLTVT.

The V gene is TRBV7-9, the J gene TRBJ1-4; D unresolved. The CDR3 has 12 amino acids. The germline V and J ends were trimmed by 0 bases and 12 bases, with 8 bases remaining between them. Germline V gene data show CDR1 as SEHNR and CDR2 as FQNEAQ (reference sequence). In DNA form, the CDR3 reads TGTGCCAGCAGCTTAGCGGCGAGGGAACTGTTTTTT. Translated, it gives CASSLAARELFF.

The V call is TRBV5-4, the J call TRBJ1-2; D perhaps matches TRBD1 (5 bases). CDR3 length: 13 residues. Germline-derived CDR1 and CDR2 are SGHNT and YYREEE (reference sequence). The ends were cut back, 5 bases at V and 4 bases at J, with 12 bases in the middle. Here the CDR3 reads CASSLRGGYGYTF. For the CDR3, the DNA is TGTGCCAGCAGTCTTCGGGGGGGCTATGGCTACACCTTC.

This clone was detected once. In DNA form, the CDR3 reads TGTGCCAGCAGCGTGACAGGGCGTCCGACTGGAAACACCATATATTTT. It translates to CASSVTGRPTGNTIYF. This chain connects TRBV9 to TRBJ1-3, with 7 nucleotides matching TRBD1. The germline V gene encodes CDR1 SGDLS and CDR2 YYNGEE. The V gene end was trimmed by 2 bases and the J gene end by 2 bases; junction bases not matched to a gene: 7. This CDR3 is built from 16 residues.

The genes are TRBV14 and TRBJ2-1, with D unclear. CDR3 length: 15 residues. V was cut by 1 base and J by 3 bases, with 10 bases left in between. Germline V gene data show CDR1 as SGHDN and CDR2 as FVKESK. The CDR3 loop is CASSQGHTVYNEQFF. Written as DNA, the CDR3 is TGTGCCAGCAGCCAAGGACACACGGTCTACAATGAGCAGTTCTTC.

J is TRBJ2-6 and V is TRBV2; unclear D gene. Germline lookup yields CDR1 SNHLY and CDR2 FYNNEI. V was pared by 7 bases and J by 1 base, with 11 bases between. The CDR3 has 15 residues. Here the CDR3 reads CASIYDKSGANVLTF. The CDR3, as DNA: TGTGCCAGCATTTATGACAAGTCTGGGGCCAACGTCCTGACTTTC. Supplemented by reference TRBV2 and TRBJ2-6, the full variable domain reads EPEVTQTPSHQVTQMGQEVILRCVPISNHLYFYWYRQILGQKVEFLVSFYNNEISEKSEIFDDQFSVERPDGSNFTLKIRSTKLEDSAMYFCASIYDKSGANVLTFGAGSRLTVL.

V is TRBV6-5 and J is TRBJ1-2, with D perhaps matching TRBD1 (5 bases). The V and J ends lost 4 bases and 4 bases respectively, with 19 bases between them. The germline V gene encodes CDR1 MNHEY and CDR2 SVGAGI. CDR3 size: 16 residues. CDR3 sequence (DNA): TGTGCCAGCAGTTCCAGTCAGGCAGGGCTCTCCTATGGCTACACCTTC. Translation: CASSSSQAGLSYGYTF.

The chain recombines TRBV6-5 with TRBJ1-6; D gene uncertain. The germline V and J ends were trimmed by 1 base and 10 bases, with 5 bases remaining between them. There are 12 residues in the CDR3. The germline CDR1 and CDR2 sequences are MNHEY and SVGAGI. The CDR3 DNA reads as TGTGCCAGCAGTTACTGGAGATCACCCCTCCACTTT. Protein product: CASSYWRSPLHF.

The genes are TRBV1 and TRBJ2-7; TRBD1 is taken as the D call from the table, unchecked against the DNA. TRBV1 is given as a pseudogene. The CDR3 contains 14 residues. CDR3 in DNA: TGCACCAGCAGCCGCATCCCGACAGGGTTCGAGCAGTACTTC. It yields the protein CTSSRIPTGFEQYF.

As for this clone: A read error may account for a junction end that differs from germline. The chain joins TRBV4-2 to TRBJ2-5; 13 positions match TRBD2. The germline V gene has CDR1 LGHNA and CDR2 YNFKEQ. There are 17 residues in the CDR3. The CDR3 DNA reads as TGTGCCAGCGGCCAAGAGATACTAGCGGGGGGGCAAGAGACCCAGTACTTC. Translated, it gives CASGQEILAGGQETQYF.

The chain couples TRBV28 to TRBJ1-6, with D maybe TRBD1 (6 bases). CDR3 size: 16 residues. Germline V gives CDR1 MDHEN, CDR2 SYDVKM. The V end lost 9 bases, the J end lost 4 bases, and 19 bases lay between the germline ends. CDR3 protein: CASASDDRYYNSPLHF. The CDR3 nucleotides are TGTGCCAGTGCTTCAGACGACAGGTATTATAATTCACCCCTCCACTTT.

The chain couples TRBV4-3 to TRBJ1-2; D is perhaps TRBD1 (6 bases). Trimming pared 1 base from V and 2 bases from J, leaving 14 bases between. Germline assignment: CDR1 LGHNA and CDR2 YSLEER. CDR3 size: 16 residues. The CDR3 DNA reads as TGCGCCAGCAGCCAAGTTTGGACAGCCGAGAACTATGGCTACACCTTC. It specifies CASSQVWTAENYGYTF.

The CDR3 spells CAISESYRGSGTEAFF. CDR3 sequence (DNA): TGTGCCATCAGTGAGTCATATCGGGGGTCGGGTACTGAAGCTTTCTTT. The rearrangement uses TRBV10-3 and TRBJ1-1; tentatively, D is TRBD1 (5 bases). The germline CDR1 and CDR2 sequences are ENHRY and SYGVKD. Trimming took 0 bases from V and 5 from J, leaving 16 bases between them. There are 16 residues in the CDR3.

The rearrangement joins TRBV5-1 to TRBJ2-1; 9 nucleotides match TRBD2. The CDR3 runs to 15 residues. After removal of 4 bases from V and 7 bases from J, the junction contained 9 bases not matched to a gene. From germline, CDR1 is SGHRS and CDR2 YFSETQ. CDR3 DNA: TGCGCCAGCAGCGAGGGCGGGGGGGCCTCGAATGAGCAGTTCTTC. The encoded protein is CASSEGGGASNEQFF. The full variable domain, its missing parts supplied by reference TRBV5-1 and TRBJ2-1, is KAGVTQTPRYLIKTRGQQVTLSCSPISGHRSVSWYQQTPGQGLQFLFEYFSETQRNKGNFPGRFSGRQFSNSRSEMNVSTLELGDSALYLCASSEGGGASNEQFFGPGTRLTVL.

The V and J genes are TRBV6-6 and TRBJ1-1; no clear D. Germline V gene sequence: CDR1 MNHNY, CDR2 SVGAGI (reference sequence). There are 12 residues in the CDR3. With 7 bases removed from V and 4 bases from J, the gap between germline ends came to 10 bases. CDR3 DNA sequence: TGTGCCAGCAATGTTCCAGGCACTGAAGCTTTCTTT. This gives the protein CASNVPGTEAFF.

This chain joins TRBV11-2 and TRBJ2-5; D is unresolved. This CDR3 has 15 amino acids. Germline V gene data show CDR1 as SGHAT and CDR2 as FQNNGV. The V and J ends lost 4 bases and 0 bases respectively, with 12 bases between them. The CDR3 spells CASSSNPAYQETQYF. For the CDR3, the DNA is TGTGCCAGCAGCTCAAACCCAGCGTACCAAGAGACCCAGTACTTC.

The chain recombines TRBV7-2 with TRBJ2-7; D call uncertain. V lost 5 bases and J lost 0, with 11 bases in between. The CDR3 is 14 amino acids. Germline loops: CDR1 SGHTA, CDR2 FQGNSA. CDR3 in amino acids: CASSPKTGSYEQYF. The CDR3 DNA is TGTGCCAGCAGCCCGAAGACGGGCTCCTACGAGCAGTACTTC.

The chain uses TRBV4-1 and TRBJ1-1; no firm D call. Trimming removed 4 bases from V and 2 bases from J, with 14 bases in between. This CDR3 is 15 amino acids long. Per the germline V gene, CDR1 is MGHRA and CDR2 is YSYEKL. CDR3 region: CASSPRVSANTEAFF. The CDR3 coding sequence is TGCGCCAGCAGCCCCAGAGTGAGCGCTAACACTGAAGCTTTCTTT.

V gene TRBV4-3 combines with J gene TRBJ2-2; D is possibly TRBD2 (5 bases). V was shortened by 1 base and J by 4 bases, with 13 bases between the two germline ends. Germline assignment: CDR1 LGHNA and CDR2 YSLEER. CDR3 length equals 16 residues. The CDR3 region is CASSQGWGESTGELFF. CDR3 in DNA: TGCGCCAGCAGCCAAGGATGGGGAGAGAGCACCGGGGAGCTGTTTTTT.

This rearrangement joins TRBV6-5 to TRBJ1-1, with 11 positions matching TRBD1. Germline V lookup: CDR1 MNHEY, CDR2 SVGAGI. There are 16 residues in the CDR3. The trim removed 4 bases at V and 5 bases at J, leaving 9 bases unmatched. The CDR3 spells CASSSRYRDRGTEAFF. CDR3 coding DNA: TGTGCCAGCAGTTCACGATACCGGGACAGGGGGACTGAAGCTTTCTTT.

This clone has a handful of counts. This chain joins TRBV5-6 and TRBJ2-1; 10 bases line up with TRBD2. The J segment lost 8 bases and the V segment lost 3 bases, leaving 5 bases of the junction unmatched. This CDR3 is built from 14 residues. Germline values: CDR1 SGHDT, CDR2 YYEEEE. The CDR3 loop reads CASSSSSGGDEQFF. The CDR3 DNA sequence: TGTGCCAGCAGCTCCTCTAGCGGGGGAGATGAGCAGTTCTTC.